These T cell receptor beta chains were read from a single sample in a study of blood T cell repertoires in COVID-19. The data were produced by immunoSEQ multiplex PCR, yet TCRdb's version contains in-frame clones alone and is incomplete. The sample lists 370,000 or so clones; more than 75% were seen once. The specimen sequenced was peripheral blood. Source of these receptors: a human donor with acute or convalescent COVID-19. The donor label of this sample is uncertain. Each CDR3 is given with its conserved first and last residue. Fields, in order: D gene, clone size, CDR3 length, V gene, J gene, CDR3 protein, CDR3 DNA. The D gene is left open where the match is weak. Some rows mark clone size as missing; the rest say once, few, many or name a class of expanded clone.

.,few,14,TRBV27,TRBJ2-1,CASSSRRPGQEQFF,TGTGCCAGCAGTTCAAGGCGACCAGGTCAGGAGCAGTTCTTC
TRBD2,.,13,TRBV6-5,TRBJ2-1,CASRAGGADEQFF,TGTGCCAGCAGAGCGGGGGGGGCCGATGAGCAGTTCTTC
.,.,17,TRBV5-6,TRBJ2-7,CASSFPRWSGSSYEQYF,TGTGCCAGCAGCTTCCCCCGGTGGTCGGGGAGTTCCTACGAGCAGTACTTC
.,.,13,TRBV27,TRBJ2-3,CASSSRRGDTQYF,TGTGCCAGCAGTTCCCGCCGGGGAGATACGCAGTATTTT
TRBD1,.,15,TRBV7-9,TRBJ1-1,CASSLGNRGDTEAFF,TGTGCCAGCAGCTTAGGAAACAGGGGAGACACTGAAGCTTTCTTT
TRBD1,.,14,TRBV3-1/TRBV3-2,TRBJ2-7,CASSRQGVVYEQYF,TGTGCCAGCAGCCGACAGGGGGTGGTCTACGAGCAGTACTTC
TRBD2,.,17,TRBV5-8,TRBJ2-3,CASSLAPLAGATDTQYF,TGTGCCAGCAGCTTGGCCCCGCTAGCGGGGGCCACAGATACGCAGTATTTT
.,.,16,TRBV21-1,TRBJ2-1,CASSIGTGHSWKEQFF,TGTGCCAGCAGCATAGGGACAGGGCACTCGTGGAAAGAGCAGTTCTTC
.,.,15,TRBV6-5,TRBJ2-3,CASTAGRTSTDTQYF,TGTGCCAGCACAGCGGGCCGGACTAGCACAGATACGCAGTATTTT
TRBD1,.,16,TRBV10-1,TRBJ2-7,CASSEFEGTGTYEQYF,TGCGCCAGCAGTGAGTTCGAGGGGACAGGGACCTACGAGCAGTACTTC
.,once,12,TRBV19,TRBJ1-1,CASSPRAGEAFF,TGTGCCAGTAGCCCCCGGGCGGGGGAAGCTTTCTTT
.,few,13,TRBV28,TRBJ2-1,CASSLGGQGKQFF,TGTGCCAGCAGTTTAGGGGGACAAGGCAAGCAGTTCTTC
.,.,14,TRBV4-1,TRBJ2-2,CASSQVQNTGELFF,TGCGCCAGCAGCCAAGTCCAGAACACCGGGGAGCTGTTTTTT
.,.,12,TRBV6-5,TRBJ1-1,CASSYSQEKAFF,TGTGCCAGCAGTTACTCACAGGAGAAAGCTTTCTTT
TRBD1,.,15,TRBV27,TRBJ2-5,CASKGQAIRQETQYF,TGTGCCAGCAAAGGACAGGCCATTCGCCAAGAGACCCAGTACTTC
.,.,18,TRBV9,TRBJ2-6,CASSVSASRGDGANVLTF,TGTGCCAGCAGCGTCTCAGCCAGCAGGGGGGATGGGGCCAACGTCCTGACTTTC
.,.,16,TRBV5-5,TRBJ2-1,CASSLSGQRPNNEQFF,TGTGCCAGCAGCTTATCCGGACAGAGACCCAACAATGAGCAGTTCTTC
.,.,14,TRBV11-2,TRBJ1-2,CASSLDRTNYGYTF,TGTGCCAGCAGCTTAGACAGAACTAACTATGGCTACACCTTC
.,.,15,TRBV2,TRBJ1-5,CASTRSQQSNQPQHF,TGTGCCAGCACCAGAAGCCAACAGAGCAATCAGCCCCAGCATTTT
.,.,16,TRBV7-6,TRBJ1-1,CASSQAGGRVNTEAFF,TGTGCCAGCAGCCAGGCGGGGGGGCGGGTGAACACTGAAGCTTTCTTT
.,.,15,TRBV5-6,TRBJ1-2,CASSLLRGLNYGYTF,TGTGCCAGCAGCTTGCTGCGGGGTCTCAACTATGGCTACACCTTC
.,.,17,TRBV5-1,TRBJ2-7,CASSPPRASHSSYEQYF,TGCGCCAGCAGCCCCCCCCGGGCTAGCCACAGCTCCTACGAGCAGTACTTC
.,few,12,TRBV5-4,TRBJ2-5,CASSLAGETQYF,TGTGCCAGCAGCTTGGCGGGGGAGACCCAGTACTTC
.,.,11,TRBV7-9,TRBJ1-2,CASSYDYGYTF,TGTGCCAGCAGTTATGACTATGGCTACACCTTC
TRBD1,few,16,TRBV2,TRBJ1-6,CASSIDRAVGNSPLHF,TGTGCCAGCAGTATAGACAGGGCGGTTGGGAATTCACCCCTCCACTTT
TRBD1,.,15,TRBV5-5,TRBJ1-4,CASSNTGQANEKLFF,TGTGCCAGCAGCAACACAGGACAGGCTAATGAAAAACTGTTTTTT
.,.,13,TRBV7-8,TRBJ1-3,CASSLFRENTIYF,TGTGCCAGCAGCTTATTCCGGGAAAACACCATATATTTT
.,.,14,TRBV19,TRBJ2-5,CASSRGPEQETQYF,TGTGCCAGTAGTAGGGGGCCCGAGCAAGAGACCCAGTACTTC
TRBD2,.,17,TRBV19,TRBJ2-1,CASSIKGLAGGYNEQFF,TGTGCCAGTAGTATAAAGGGACTAGCGGGGGGATACAATGAGCAGTTCTTC
TRBD2,.,14,TRBV5-4,TRBJ2-5,CASSSRTSSGTQYF,TGTGCCAGCAGCTCCCGGACTAGTTCGGGGACCCAGTACTTC
.,once,16,TRBV24-1,TRBJ1-2,CATSIRSEAADYGYTF,TGTGCCACCAGTATAAGGTCGGAGGCCGCCGACTATGGCTACACCTTC
TRBD1,.,15,TRBV28,TRBJ1-4,CASSRTTGMGEKLFF,TGTGCCAGCAGTCGAACGACAGGGATGGGTGAAAAACTGTTTTTT
.,.,17,TRBV9,TRBJ1-3,CASSDSPRLRSGNTIYF,TGTGCCAGCAGCGACAGTCCCCGTCTTCGCTCTGGAAACACCATATATTTT
.,.,13,TRBV28,TRBJ1-5,CASSQWTGQPQHF,TGTGCCAGCAGTCAATGGACGGGGCAGCCCCAGCATTTT
.,.,15,TRBV6-4,TRBJ1-5,CASRNTISGNQPQHF,TGTGCCAGCAGAAATACTATATCGGGCAATCAGCCCCAGCATTTT
.,.,13,TRBV10-1,TRBJ2-5,CASPQKTKETQYF,TGCGCCAGCCCTCAGAAGACAAAAGAGACCCAGTACTTC
TRBD1,few,14,TRBV2,TRBJ1-1,CASNRQGKNTEAFF,TGTGCCAGCAACAGACAGGGGAAGAACACTGAAGCTTTCTTT
TRBD2,once,18,TRBV6-6,TRBJ2-3,CASSPGLAGAMGTDTQYF,TGTGCCAGCAGTCCCGGACTAGCGGGAGCTATGGGTACAGATACGCAGTATTTT
.,.,18,TRBV30,TRBJ1-1,CAWSVLPHSRQVNTEAFF,TGTGCCTGGAGTGTACTCCCCCATTCCCGGCAGGTGAACACTGAAGCTTTCTTT
.,.,14,TRBV19,TRBJ1-5,CASSIDPLNQPQHF,TGTGCCAGTAGTATAGATCCCCTAAATCAGCCCCAGCATTTT
.,few,11,TRBV5-6,TRBJ2-7,CASSTSYEQYF,TGTGCCAGCAGCACTTCCTACGAGCAGTACTTC
.,.,11,TRBV3-1/TRBV3-2,TRBJ1-3,CASSQANTIYF,TGTGCCAGCAGCCAAGCGAACACCATATATTTT
.,.,16,TRBV25-1,TRBJ1-6,CASSEWSISYNSPLHF,TGTGCCAGCAGTGAGTGGAGCATCTCCTATAATTCACCCCTCCACTTT
TRBD2,.,15,TRBV18,TRBJ2-1,CASSRTSGSYNEQFF,TGTGCCAGCTCCCGGACTAGCGGGAGCTACAATGAGCAGTTCTTC
TRBD1,.,13,TRBV2,TRBJ1-2,CASTGQTNYGYTF,TGTGCCAGCACGGGACAGACTAACTATGGCTACACCTTC
TRBD1,few,16,TRBV11-2,TRBJ1-3,CASSPGDSRSGNTIYF,TGTGCCAGCAGCCCCGGGGACAGCCGATCTGGAAACACCATATATTTT
TRBD2,.,14,TRBV30,TRBJ2-7,CAWSIDGRALRQYF,TGTGCCTGGAGTATTGACGGGAGGGCCCTCCGGCAGTACTTC
TRBD1,.,15,TRBV4-1,TRBJ1-1,CASSQVPTGELEAFF,TGCGCCAGCAGCCAAGTTCCGACAGGGGAGCTTGAAGCTTTCTTT
TRBD2,once,15,TRBV27,TRBJ2-2,CASSLSGENTGELFF,TGTGCCAGCAGTTTAAGCGGGGAGAACACCGGGGAGCTGTTTTTT
TRBD1,.,15,TRBV28,TRBJ1-2,CASSLRDRGIHGYTF,TGTGCCAGCAGTTTAAGGGACAGGGGAATACATGGCTACACCTTC
.,few,13,TRBV4-2,TRBJ2-7,CASSQEADYEQYF,TGTGCCAGCAGCCAAGAAGCGGATTACGAGCAGTACTTC
TRBD2,few,15,TRBV2,TRBJ2-3,CASSYLAGGRDTQYF,TGTGCCAGCAGTTACCTAGCGGGGGGCCGAGATACGCAGTATTTT
.,.,16,TRBV2,TRBJ1-3,CASSERGLDAGNTIYF,TGTGCCAGCAGTGAAAGGGGACTGGACGCTGGAAACACCATATATTTT